A selection of T cell receptor beta chains follows, all from one sample in a study of CD8 T cells in ankylosing spondylitis. TCRdb redid the calling of the 5' RACE reads with MiXCR, one entry per CDR3 protein. The table lists 85,000 to 90,000 distinct CDR3 sequences, roughly 30% of them singletons. The sequencing sample was made of blood, either unsorted or a sorted T cell fraction (not recorded which). The receptor set was obtained from a male donor with ankylosing spondylitis or in good health (not recorded which). Both conserved end residues are part of each CDR3. A D gene is named only where the DNA matches it firmly. Some rows have no size entry. The others give once, few or many, or a class for an expanded clone.

clone_size: once
v_call: TRBV27
j_call: TRBJ2-1
d_call: NA
cdr3_aa: CASSLSLGDEQFF
cdr3_nt: TGTGCCAGCAGTTTATCACTAGGGGATGAGCAGTTCTTC

clone_size: many
v_call: TRBV5-1
j_call: TRBJ2-1
d_call: TRBD2
cdr3_aa: CASSSPRGAGAYNEQFF
cdr3_nt: TGCGCCAGCAGCTCCCCAAGGGGAGCGGGGGCCTACAATGAGCAGTTCTTC

clone_size: NA
v_call: TRBV10-3
j_call: TRBJ1-5
d_call: TRBD1
cdr3_aa: CAISPGQHNQPQHF
cdr3_nt: TGTGCCATCAGTCCGGGACAGCACAATCAGCCCCAGCATTTT

clone_size: NA
v_call: TRBV20-1
j_call: TRBJ2-3
d_call: NA
cdr3_aa: CSARPLARGSTDTQYF
cdr3_nt: TGCAGTGCTAGACCCTTGGCTAGAGGGAGTACAGATACGCAGTATTTT

clone_size: NA
v_call: TRBV6-5
j_call: TRBJ1-1
d_call: NA
cdr3_aa: CASSYSRRGTEDPEAFF
cdr3_nt: TGTGCCAGCAGTTACTCGAGACGGGGGACGGAAGACCCTGAAGCTTTCTTT

clone_size: few
v_call: TRBV7-6
j_call: TRBJ2-5
d_call: NA
cdr3_aa: CASSLGGRTQETQYF
cdr3_nt: TGTGCCAGCAGCTTAGGGGGGCGTACCCAAGAGACCCAGTACTTC

clone_size: NA
v_call: TRBV5-1
j_call: TRBJ2-5
d_call: TRBD2
cdr3_aa: CASSGGLAGDGETQYF
cdr3_nt: TGCGCCAGCAGCGGGGGACTAGCGGGAGATGGAGAGACCCAGTACTTC

clone_size: few
v_call: TRBV6-1
j_call: TRBJ1-1
d_call: NA
cdr3_aa: CASSPRPVMNTEAFF
cdr3_nt: TGTGCCAGCAGTCCACGTCCGGTAATGAACACTGAAGCTTTCTTT

clone_size: few
v_call: TRBV7-2
j_call: TRBJ1-5
d_call: NA
cdr3_aa: CASSQAGVPQPQHF
cdr3_nt: TGTGCCAGCAGCCAGGCAGGGGTCCCCCAGCCCCAGCATTTT

clone_size: once
v_call: TRBV18
j_call: TRBJ1-4
d_call: NA
cdr3_aa: CASTREDTNEKLFF
cdr3_nt: TGTGCCAGCACCAGGGAGGATACTAATGAAAAACTGTTTTTT

clone_size: NA
v_call: TRBV4-2
j_call: TRBJ2-1
d_call: NA
cdr3_aa: CASSQEASKDNEQFF
cdr3_nt: TGTGCCAGCAGCCAAGAGGCTAGCAAAGACAATGAGCAGTTCTTC

clone_size: NA
v_call: TRBV7-8
j_call: TRBJ2-3
d_call: NA
cdr3_aa: CASSPSVEGEGDTQYF
cdr3_nt: TGTGCCAGCAGCCCCTCTGTGGAGGGTGAGGGAGATACGCAGTATTTT

clone_size: NA
v_call: TRBV7-6
j_call: TRBJ2-2
d_call: NA
cdr3_aa: CASSLERGHELFF
cdr3_nt: TGTGCCAGCAGCTTAGAGAGGGGACATGAGCTGTTTTTT

clone_size: NA
v_call: TRBV2
j_call: TRBJ2-4
d_call: TRBD1
cdr3_aa: CASYKTGKNIQYF
cdr3_nt: TGTGCCAGTTATAAGACAGGGAAAAACATTCAGTACTTC

clone_size: NA
v_call: TRBV4-2
j_call: TRBJ2-3
d_call: TRBD2
cdr3_aa: CASSQDQPSGVDTQYF
cdr3_nt: TGTGCCAGCAGCCAAGATCAACCTAGCGGGGTAGATACGCAGTATTTT

clone_size: few
v_call: TRBV2
j_call: TRBJ1-1
d_call: NA
cdr3_aa: CASSEAERMNTEAFF
cdr3_nt: TGTGCCAGCAGTGAAGCGGAAAGGATGAACACTGAAGCTTTCTTT

clone_size: NA
v_call: TRBV20-1
j_call: TRBJ1-5
d_call: NA
cdr3_aa: CSARDGGGRPNQPQHF
cdr3_nt: TGCAGTGCTAGAGACGGGGGGGGACGGCCAAATCAGCCCCAGCATTTT

clone_size: many
v_call: TRBV5-6
j_call: TRBJ1-1
d_call: TRBD1
cdr3_aa: CASSPDRGEAFF
cdr3_nt: TGTGCCAGCAGCCCTGACAGGGGTGAAGCTTTCTTT

clone_size: NA
v_call: TRBV5-1
j_call: TRBJ2-3
d_call: NA
cdr3_aa: CASRAIEDTQYF
cdr3_nt: TGCGCCAGCAGGGCGATTGAGGATACGCAGTATTTT

clone_size: few
v_call: TRBV5-1
j_call: TRBJ2-7
d_call: NA
cdr3_aa: CASSLVSSPHEQYF
cdr3_nt: TGCGCCAGCAGCTTGGTCTCTAGCCCCCACGAGCAGTACTTC